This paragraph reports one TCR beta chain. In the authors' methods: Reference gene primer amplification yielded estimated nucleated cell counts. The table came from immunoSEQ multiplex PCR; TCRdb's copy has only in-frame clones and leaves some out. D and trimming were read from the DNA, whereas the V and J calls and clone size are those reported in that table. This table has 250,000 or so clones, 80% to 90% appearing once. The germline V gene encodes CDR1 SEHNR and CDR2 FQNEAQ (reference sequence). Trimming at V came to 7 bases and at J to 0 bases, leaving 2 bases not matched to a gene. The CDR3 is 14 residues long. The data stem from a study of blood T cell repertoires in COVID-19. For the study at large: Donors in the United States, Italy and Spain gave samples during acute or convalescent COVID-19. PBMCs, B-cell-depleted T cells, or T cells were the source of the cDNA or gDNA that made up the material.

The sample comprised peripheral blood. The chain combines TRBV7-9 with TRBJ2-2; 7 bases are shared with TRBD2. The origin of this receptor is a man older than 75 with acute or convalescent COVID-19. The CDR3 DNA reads TGTGCCAGCAAGGCGGGAGCGAACACCGGGGAGCTGTTTTTT. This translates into CASKAGANTGELFF.